The 15 T cell receptor beta chains below were found in one sample sequenced in a study of T cell responses to AZD1222 COVID-19 vaccine. Only in-frame clones appear in the TCRdb table, and some are missing; sequencing was by immunoSEQ multiplex PCR. The profile shows roughly 70,000 clones, 75% to 85% of them singletons. Sample: peripheral blood, taken on day 0 of MenACWY control vaccination. The receptors here all came from an adult in good health.

This chain connects TRBV27 to TRBJ2-3; D may be TRBD1 (6 bases). This CDR3 has 14 residues. Trimming took off 7 bases at V and 5 bases at J, with 16 bases between the two ends. CDR1 and CDR2 (germline): MNHEY, SMNVEV (reference sequence). The CDR3 coding sequence is TGTGCCAGCAAAACAGGGAGAGGGGAAGATACGCAGTATTTT. Translation: CASKTGRGEDTQYF.

This sequence joins TRBV7-3 and TRBJ1-4, with D hard to call. Germline loops: CDR1 SGHTA, CDR2 FQGTGA. The CDR3 is 17 amino acids. V lost 4 bases and J 0 bases, leaving 15 bases between the germline ends. The CDR3 reads CASSSRFAAATNEKLFF. Here the CDR3 DNA reads TGTGCCAGCAGCTCCCGTTTCGCTGCGGCAACTAATGAAAAACTGTTTTTT.

This chain uses TRBV7-3 with TRBJ2-1, with D hard to call. The CDR3 length is 15 residues. The V gene's germline CDR1 is SGHTA and CDR2 FQGTGA. The V end was cut by 5 bases, the J end by 0 bases, with 11 bases between. CDR3 loop: CASSTTSSSYNEQFF. CDR3 coding DNA: TGTGCCAGCAGCACGACTTCCAGCTCCTACAATGAGCAGTTCTTC.

The rearrangement uses TRBV7-3 and TRBJ2-1; 8 bases are a match to TRBD2. Germline values: CDR1 SGHTA, CDR2 FQGTGA. The trim removed 4 bases at V and 8 bases at J, leaving 10 bases unmatched. This CDR3 spans 15 amino acids. The CDR3 region is CASSSSGGARDEQFF. Written as DNA, the CDR3 is TGTGCCAGCAGCTCGTCCGGGGGGGCGAGGGATGAGCAGTTCTTC.

The J gene is TRBJ2-7, the V gene TRBV7-2, with 10 bases lining up with TRBD1. Looked up from germline, CDR1 is SGHTA and CDR2 is FQGNSA. This CDR3 has 14 amino acids. J gave up 9 bases and V 0 bases, and 5 bases lay outside the gene matches. CDR3 protein: CASSLALGTGAQYF. The CDR3 nucleotides read TGTGCCAGCAGCTTAGCGCTCGGGACAGGGGCGCAGTACTTC.

A few counts support this clone. The CDR3, as DNA: TGTGCCACCGTCCACACCCTTTCCAAGTCCTACGAGCAGTACTTC. Encoded protein: CATVHTLSKSYEQYF. The J gene is TRBJ2-7, the V gene TRBV6-5; D unresolved. Trimming removed 10 bases at V and 1 base at J, with 20 bases between. This CDR3 contains 15 residues. CDR1 is MNHEY, CDR2 SVGAGI, per germline.

V and J are TRBV5-1 and TRBJ2-3, with 7 bases aligning to TRBD1. The V gene end was trimmed by 4 bases and the J gene end by 0 bases; junction bases not matched to a gene: 8. The germline gives CDR1 SGHRS, CDR2 YFSETQ. The CDR3 has 16 amino acids. CDR3: CASSTGTDTSTDTQYF. The CDR3 DNA reads TGCGCCAGCAGCACCGGGACAGACACAAGCACAGATACGCAGTATTTT.

The chain uses TRBV24-1 and TRBJ2-1; no definite D call. V lost 2 bases and J lost 6, with 10 bases in between. The CDR3 covers 14 residues. Germline V gene lookup returns CDR1 KGHDR and CDR2 SFDVKD. The CDR3: CATSDSTPGNEQFF. CDR3 DNA: TGTGCCACCAGTGATTCGACTCCCGGCAATGAGCAGTTCTTC.

This chain connects TRBV4-3 to TRBJ1-4; 8 positions match TRBD1. Germline loops: CDR1 LGHNA, CDR2 YSLEER. V shed 4 bases and J 5 bases; nucleotides not matched to a gene: 6. The CDR3 contains 15 residues. CDR3 loop: CASSPQRQGNEKLFF. CDR3 nucleotide sequence: TGCGCCAGCAGCCCCCAGAGACAGGGGAATGAAAAACTGTTTTTT.

The chain joins TRBV5-8 to TRBJ2-2; 9 nucleotides match TRBD1. V lost 4 bases, J lost 2 bases, and 6 bases stayed unmatched. CDR3 size: 16 residues. The V gene's germline CDR1 is SGHTS and CDR2 YDEGEE. As DNA, the CDR3 is TGTGCCAGCAGCCTTATGACAGGGGGAAACACCGGGGAGCTGTTTTTT. Residues: CASSLMTGGNTGELFF. The full variable domain, its missing parts supplied by reference TRBV5-8 and TRBJ2-2, is EAGVTQSPTHLIKTRGQQATLRCSPISGHTSVYWYQQALGLGLQFLLWYDEGEERNRGNFPPRFSGRQFPNYSSELNVNALELEDSALYLCASSLMTGGNTGELFFGEGSRLTVL.

The chain combines TRBV10-3 with TRBJ1-2; TRBD1 might be the D (6 bases). CDR3 length: 13 amino acids. The germline CDR1 and CDR2 sequences are ENHRY and SYGVKD. Trimming cost V 10 bases and J 3 bases, with 15 bases left between them. DNA of the CDR3: TGTGCCACCCGGACAGACAAGGACTATGGCTACACCTTC. This gives the protein CATRTDKDYGYTF.

This clone appeared a single time. This chain uses TRBV2 with TRBJ2-3; TRBD2 matches 7 bases. The CDR3 length is 14 residues. With 6 bases clipped from V and 0 bases from J, the junction kept 3 bases outside the gene matches. Germline V lookup: CDR1 SNHLY, CDR2 FYNNEI. In DNA, the CDR3 is TGTGCCAGCAGGGGACTAACTAGCACAGATACGCAGTATTTT. Its translation: CASRGLTSTDTQYF. The full variable domain, rest sourced from reference TRBV2 and TRBJ2-3, is EPEVTQTPSHQVTQMGQEVILRCVPISNHLYFYWYRQILGQKVEFLVSFYNNEISEKSEIFDDQFSVERPDGSNFTLKIRSTKLEDSAMYFCASRGLTSTDTQYFGPGTRLTVL.

The rearrangement links TRBV2 to TRBJ1-4; TRBD1 is a possible D gene (5 bases). V lost 2 bases and J 8 bases, leaving 12 bases between the germline ends. Germline CDR1 is SNHLY and CDR2 is FYNNEI. This CDR3 is 14 amino acids long. CDR3 residues: CASSEQRGREKLFF. Here the CDR3 DNA reads TGTGCCAGCAGTGAACAAAGGGGTCGAGAAAAACTGTTTTTT.

This clone was seen once. The chain combines TRBV19 with TRBJ1-5; the D is unclear. V was pared by 1 base and J by 0 bases, with 7 bases between. The CDR3 sequence is 15 residues long. Germline assignment: CDR1 LNHDA and CDR2 SQIVND (reference sequence). The CDR3 region is CASSIGGYSNQPQHF. The CDR3 nucleotides read TGTGCCAGTAGTATAGGGGGTTATAGCAATCAGCCCCAGCATTTT.

The chain carries TRBV5-1 and TRBJ2-1; 8 nucleotides agree with TRBD2. Germline assignment: CDR1 SGHRS and CDR2 YFSETQ. The CDR3 covers 15 residues. Trimming cost V 4 bases and J 5 bases; bases outside gene matches: 8. As DNA, the CDR3 is TGCGCCAGCAGCGAACTAGCGGCGTTTAACAATGAGCAGTTCTTC. As protein: CASSELAAFNNEQFF.